This T cell receptor (beta chain) comes out of a study of blood T cells in healthy people across ages. The CDR3 is made up of 16 amino acids. Trimming shortened V by 5 bases and J by 0 bases, and 15 bases separated the two germline ends. Germline V gene lookup returns CDR1 MDHEN and CDR2 SYDVKM. Aged about 6 to 95, donors were systemically healthy Caucasians from Russia. General study results and limits: The study lacked donor CMV status, which possibly confounded expanded clonotype changes. Diversity of TCR beta correlated strongly with naive T cell percentage.

This clonotype appeared a few times. Its antigen is as yet unknown. The second PCR ran about 7 to 12 cycles with a sample-barcoded 5' primer and J-beta primers. TCRdb used MiXCR to reprocess the 5' RACE reads, holding one entry per CDR3 protein. Counted here are roughly 1,700,000 distinct CDR3 sequences, 28% occurring once; the ten biggest clones make up 7% to 9%. The rearrangement uses TRBV28 and TRBJ2-3; unclear D gene. The TCR originated in a woman aged 25 to 39 in good health. The sequencing sample was made of blood. DNA for the CDR3: TGTGCCAGCAGTAGCCCTCTCGCGGAGAGCACAGATACGCAGTATTTT. Translation gives CASSSPLAESTDTQYF.